Reported below is one TCR beta chain. What it binds is unknown. This CDR3 is built from 12 residues. Germline V gives CDR1 SQVTM, CDR2 ANQGSEA. Replicate PCRs from sorted subsets contained approximately 190 ng DNA, which is some 29,000 T cell genomes. Sequenced by immunoSEQ multiplex PCR; TCRdb stores in-frame clones only, minus some. The table includes 640,000 or so clones, approximately 75% detected once. This specimen belongs to a study of shared clonotypes between healthy human individuals. Study-level points and caveats: The expectation was that sequencing depth would affect clonotype sharing among donors. The study found roughly 5.3% of naive CD4 clonotypes shared across a handful of donors. Exclusively blood specimens were collected; tissue repertoires likely differ.

This TCR was sampled from a woman aged 30 to 39 in good health. The sequenced sample consisted of memory CD4+ T cells sorted from blood. The subset was: CD45RA-negative fraction. The chain has TRBV29-1 and TRBJ2-5; maybe TRBD2 (6 bases). Gene TRBJ2-7 matches the end of the DNA better, so the J call may be wrong. The CDR3 here is CSVGGTSYEQYF. The CDR3 nucleotides are TGCAGCGTCGGCGGGACCTCCTACGAGCAGTACTTC.